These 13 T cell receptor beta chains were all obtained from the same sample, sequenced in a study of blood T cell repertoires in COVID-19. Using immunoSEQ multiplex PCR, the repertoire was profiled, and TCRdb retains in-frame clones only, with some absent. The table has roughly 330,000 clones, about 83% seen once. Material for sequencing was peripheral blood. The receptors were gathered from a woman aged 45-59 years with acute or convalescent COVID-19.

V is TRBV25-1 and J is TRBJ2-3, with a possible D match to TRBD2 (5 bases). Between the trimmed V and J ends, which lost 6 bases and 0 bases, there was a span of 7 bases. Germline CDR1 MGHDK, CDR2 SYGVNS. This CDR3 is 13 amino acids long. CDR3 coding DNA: TGTGCCAGCAGGACTACGAGCACAGATACGCAGTATTTT. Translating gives CASRTTSTDTQYF.

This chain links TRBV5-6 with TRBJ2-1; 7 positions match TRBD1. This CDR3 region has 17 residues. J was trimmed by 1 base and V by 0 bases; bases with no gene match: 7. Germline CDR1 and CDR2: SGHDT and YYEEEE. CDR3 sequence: CASSLAKAGGSYNEQFF. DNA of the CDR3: TGTGCCAGCAGCTTGGCCAAGGCAGGGGGTTCCTACAATGAGCAGTTCTTC.

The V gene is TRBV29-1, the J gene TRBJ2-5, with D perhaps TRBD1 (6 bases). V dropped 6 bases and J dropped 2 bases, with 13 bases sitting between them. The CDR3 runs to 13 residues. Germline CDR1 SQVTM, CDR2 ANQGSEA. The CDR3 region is CSVTVGQQETQYF. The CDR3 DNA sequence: TGCAGCGTCACAGTGGGACAACAAGAGACCCAGTACTTC.

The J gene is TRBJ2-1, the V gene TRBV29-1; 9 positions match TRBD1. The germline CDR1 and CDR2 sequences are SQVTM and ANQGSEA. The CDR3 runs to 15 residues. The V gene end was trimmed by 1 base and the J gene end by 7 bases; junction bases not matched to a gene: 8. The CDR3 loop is CSVEGGGTGLNEQFF. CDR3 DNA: TGCAGCGTTGAAGGGGGAGGGACAGGGTTGAATGAGCAGTTCTTC.

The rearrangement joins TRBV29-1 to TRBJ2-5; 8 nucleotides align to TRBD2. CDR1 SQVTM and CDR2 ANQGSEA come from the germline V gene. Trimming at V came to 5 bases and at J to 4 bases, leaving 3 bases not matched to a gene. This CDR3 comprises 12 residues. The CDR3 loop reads CSVSGGTETQYF. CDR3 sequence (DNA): TGCAGCGTTTCGGGGGGGACAGAGACCCAGTACTTC. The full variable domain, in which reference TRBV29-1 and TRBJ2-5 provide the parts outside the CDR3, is SAVISQKPSRDICQRGTSLTIQCQVDSQVTMMFWYRQQPGQSLTLIATANQGSEATYESGFVIDKFPISRPNLTFSTLTVSNMSPEDSSIYLCSVSGGTETQYFGPGTRLLVL.

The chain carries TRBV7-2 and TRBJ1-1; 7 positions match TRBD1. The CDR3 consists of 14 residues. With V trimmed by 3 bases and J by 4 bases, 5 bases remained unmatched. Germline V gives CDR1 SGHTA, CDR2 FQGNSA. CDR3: CASSLTGRSTEAFF. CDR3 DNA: TGTGCCAGCAGCTTGACAGGGCGGAGCACTGAAGCTTTCTTT.

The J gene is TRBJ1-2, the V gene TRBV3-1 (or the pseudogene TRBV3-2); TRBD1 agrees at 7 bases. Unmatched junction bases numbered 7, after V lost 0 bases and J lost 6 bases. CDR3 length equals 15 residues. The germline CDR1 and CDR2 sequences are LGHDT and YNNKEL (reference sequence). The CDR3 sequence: CASSQDHRGSNGYTF. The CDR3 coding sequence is TGTGCCAGCAGCCAAGACCACAGGGGATCGAATGGCTACACCTTC.

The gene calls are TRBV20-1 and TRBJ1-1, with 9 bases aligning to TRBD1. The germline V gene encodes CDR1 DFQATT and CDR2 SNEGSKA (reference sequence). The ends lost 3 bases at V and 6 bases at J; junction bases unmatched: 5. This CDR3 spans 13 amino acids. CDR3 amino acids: CSASKQGASEAFF. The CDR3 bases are TGCAGTGCTAGTAAACAGGGGGCATCTGAAGCTTTCTTT.

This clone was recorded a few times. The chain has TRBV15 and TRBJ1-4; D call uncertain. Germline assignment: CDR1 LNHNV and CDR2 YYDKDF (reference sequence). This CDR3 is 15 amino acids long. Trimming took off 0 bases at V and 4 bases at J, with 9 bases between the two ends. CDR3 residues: CATSRDLGSNEKLFF. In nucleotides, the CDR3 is TGTGCCACCAGCAGAGATCTGGGGAGTAATGAAAAACTGTTTTTT. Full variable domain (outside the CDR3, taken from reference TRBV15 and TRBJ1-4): DAMVIQNPRYQVTQFGKPVTLSCSQTLNHNVMYWYQQKSSQAPKLLFHYYDKDFNNEADTPDNFQSRRPNTSFCFLDIRSPGLGDTAMYLCATSRDLGSNEKLFFGSGTQLSVL.

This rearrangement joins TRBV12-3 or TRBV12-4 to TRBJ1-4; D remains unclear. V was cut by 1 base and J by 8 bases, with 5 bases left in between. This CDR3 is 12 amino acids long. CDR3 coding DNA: TGTGCCAGCAGTTTAGTTATAGAAAAACTGTTTTTT. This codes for CASSLVIEKLFF.

This CDR3 is CASARRGLSYNEQFF. For the CDR3, the DNA is TGTGCCTCCGCCCGGAGGGGACTCTCCTACAATGAGCAGTTCTTC. The rearrangement uses TRBV30 and TRBJ2-1, with TRBD2 as a possible D gene (6 bases). The CDR3 loop spans 15 amino acids. Trimming left V 7 bases short and J 0 bases short, with 16 bases between. Germline assignment: CDR1 GTSNPN and CDR2 SVGIG (reference sequence).

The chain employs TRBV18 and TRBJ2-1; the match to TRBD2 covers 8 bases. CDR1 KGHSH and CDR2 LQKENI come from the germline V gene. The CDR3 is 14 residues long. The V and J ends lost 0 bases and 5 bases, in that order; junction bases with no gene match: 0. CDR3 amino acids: CASSPPLADNEQFF. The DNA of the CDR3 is TGTGCCAGCTCACCACCACTAGCGGACAATGAGCAGTTCTTC.

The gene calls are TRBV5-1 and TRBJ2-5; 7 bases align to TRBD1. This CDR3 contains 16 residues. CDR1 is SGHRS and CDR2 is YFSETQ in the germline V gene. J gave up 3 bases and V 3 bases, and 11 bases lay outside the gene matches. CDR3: CASSSGDSAAKETQYF. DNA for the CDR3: TGCGCCAGCAGCTCAGGGGACAGTGCCGCTAAAGAGACCCAGTACTTC.